Following are 19 T cell receptor beta chains from one sample sequenced in a study of T cell repertoires in cytomegalovirus infection. Their recognized antigens are unknown. TCRdb called the reads again in MiXCR, with one record for every CDR3 protein. The sample lists tens of thousands of distinct CDR3 sequences, roughly 20% occurring once. Source: CD8+ T cells from cultured PBMCs, taken from culture after CMV antigen stimulation. These receptors were taken from a human donor in good health (CMV status not recorded). Some clones in this sample may be carry-over from other donors' samples.

This sequence joins TRBV7-6 and TRBJ1-1; 9 nucleotides line up with TRBD1. The V segment lost 2 bases and the J segment 3 bases; nucleotides outside the gene matches: 7. CDR1 and CDR2 (germline): SGHVS, FNYEAQ. The CDR3 spans 16 residues. CDR3 loop: CASSLLGQGEDTEAFF. The DNA for the CDR3 is TGTGCCAGCAGCTTACTGGGACAGGGAGAAGACACTGAAGCTTTCTTT.

V and J are TRBV28 and TRBJ1-2; D may be TRBD1 (5 bases). The ends were cut back, 5 bases at V and 9 bases at J, with 13 bases in the middle. The germline V gene encodes CDR1 MDHEN and CDR2 SYDVKM. This CDR3 has 12 amino acids. This CDR3 is CASSPRVYRYTF. The CDR3 DNA reads TGTGCCAGCAGTCCCAGGGTTTACCGCTACACCTTC.

The rearrangement uses TRBV6-2 or TRBV6-3 and TRBJ2-1; TRBD2 matches 13 bases. This CDR3 has 20 amino acids. Trimming removed 5 bases from V and 0 bases from J; junction bases left unmatched: 13. The germline V gene encodes CDR1 MNHEY and CDR2 SVGEGT. The CDR3 sequence: CASSARTSGRDKSSYNEQFF. Written as DNA, the CDR3 is TGTGCCAGCAGTGCACGAACTAGCGGGAGGGACAAGAGCTCCTACAATGAGCAGTTCTTC.

The gene calls are TRBV29-1 and TRBJ2-1, with 10 bases fitting TRBD2. The J segment lost 0 bases and the V segment lost 2 bases, leaving 16 bases of the junction unmatched. CDR1 is SQVTM, CDR2 ANQGSEA, per germline. This CDR3 comprises 20 residues. This chain's CDR3 is CSVEFSWLAGARNSYNEQFF. The CDR3 DNA sequence: TGCAGCGTTGAATTCTCGTGGCTAGCGGGGGCCCGGAACTCCTACAATGAGCAGTTCTTC.

J is TRBJ1-6 and V is TRBV7-2; D unresolved. In germline, CDR1 is SGHTA, CDR2 FQGNSA. Trimming cost V 2 bases and J 7 bases, with 15 bases left between them. The CDR3 loop spans 16 amino acids. For the CDR3, the DNA is TGTGCCAGCAGCTTAAATTCAGCACGGTCCAATTCACCCCTCCACTTT. Protein sequence: CASSLNSARSNSPLHF.

The rearrangement links TRBV27 to TRBJ2-3; D is unclear. The length of the CDR3 is 14 residues. Germline assignment: CDR1 MNHEY and CDR2 SMNVEV (reference sequence). The V end lost 5 bases, the J end lost 2 bases, and 11 bases lay between the germline ends. The CDR3 loop is CASSGYDPTDTQYF. The CDR3 nucleotides are TGTGCCAGCAGTGGCTATGACCCCACAGATACGCAGTATTTT.

V is TRBV7-2 and J is TRBJ2-5; 10 positions match TRBD2. The V and J ends lost 5 bases and 1 base, in that order; junction bases with no gene match: 4. The CDR3 sequence is 15 residues long. Germline V gives CDR1 SGHTA, CDR2 FQGNSA. The CDR3: CASSQTSGRQETQYF. CDR3 coding DNA: TGTGCCAGCAGCCAGACTAGCGGGCGCCAAGAGACCCAGTACTTC.

This clonotype was detected a few times. The J gene is TRBJ2-1, the V gene TRBV24-1; weak D call: TRBD2 (5 bases). CDR3 length equals 15 residues. Trimming pared 1 base from V and 8 bases from J, leaving 14 bases between. In germline, CDR1 is KGHDR, CDR2 SFDVKD. As DNA, the CDR3 is TGTGCCACCAGTGATTTTGAGGGAAGGGTTGATGAGCAGTTCTTC. It encodes CATSDFEGRVDEQFF.

This clonotype has more than one count but fewer than ten. The rearrangement links TRBV11-1 to TRBJ2-7, with a tentative D call TRBD2 (6 bases). This CDR3 spans 14 amino acids. Germline CDR1 reads SGHAT; CDR2 reads FQDESV (reference sequence). Between the trimmed V and J ends, which lost 3 bases and 5 bases, there was a span of 14 bases. CDR3 amino acids: CASSFGGSGDEQYF. The CDR3 nucleotides read TGTGCCAGCAGCTTTGGAGGGAGTGGCGACGAGCAGTACTTC.

This chain uses TRBV12-3 or TRBV12-4 with TRBJ2-6; TRBD1 might be the D (6 bases). This CDR3 has 18 amino acids. Trimming pared 5 bases from V and 0 bases from J, leaving 17 bases between. CDR3 residues: CASSDRRSSLSGANVLTF. The CDR3 nucleotides read TGTGCCAGCAGTGACAGGCGCTCCTCGCTCTCTGGGGCCAACGTCCTGACTTTC.

This chain joins TRBV12-3 or TRBV12-4 and TRBJ1-1, with TRBD1 matching over 7 bases. V lost 2 bases to trimming and J lost 3 bases; unmatched junction nucleotides: 0. The CDR3 covers 13 residues. The CDR3 DNA sequence: TGTGCCAGCAGTTTAACAGGGGACACTGAAGCTTTCTTT. It codes for CASSLTGDTEAFF.

The rearrangement links TRBV7-2 to TRBJ2-1, with TRBD2 identical over 9 bases. CDR1 and CDR2 from the germline V gene are SGHTA and FQGNSA. There are 15 residues in the CDR3. V lost 5 bases and J lost 0; bases outside the gene matches: 2. CDR3 residues: CASSSSGGSYNEQFF. CDR3 nucleotide sequence: TGTGCCAGCAGCAGTAGCGGGGGCTCCTACAATGAGCAGTTCTTC.

The CDR3 protein is CASSVSPGPMQFF. CDR3 nucleotides: TGTGCCAGCAGCGTCTCGCCGGGACCTATGCAGTTCTTC. The chain carries TRBV7-6 and TRBJ2-1; D is perhaps TRBD1 or TRBD2 (5 bases each). This CDR3 contains 13 residues. Trimming shortened V by 5 bases and J by 12 bases, and 17 bases separated the two germline ends. The germline V gene has CDR1 SGHVS and CDR2 FNYEAQ.

The chain recombines TRBV12-3 or TRBV12-4 with TRBJ2-1, with D uncertain. Trimming shortened V by 2 bases and J by 5 bases, and 10 bases separated the two germline ends. CDR3 length: 14 amino acids. CDR3 protein: CASSLRATDNEQFF. In nucleotides, the CDR3 is TGTGCCAGCAGTTTAAGGGCCACAGACAATGAGCAGTTCTTC.

The V and J genes are TRBV10-3 and TRBJ1-6; tentative D call: TRBD1 (6 bases). From germline, CDR1 is ENHRY and CDR2 SYGVKD. Trimming stripped 2 bases from V and 7 bases from J, with 18 bases between. The CDR3 sequence is 17 residues long. CDR3 DNA sequence: TGTGCCATCAGTGAGGTCAGTTTGGGACACCAAAATTCACCCCTCCACTTT. Its protein is CAISEVSLGHQNSPLHF.

The chain combines TRBV18 with TRBJ1-2; weak D call: TRBD1 (5 bases). The CDR3 extends over 16 amino acids. In germline, CDR1 is KGHSH, CDR2 LQKENI. V lost 1 base to trimming and J lost 3 bases, with 15 bases between them. As DNA, the CDR3 is TGTGCCAGCTCACCACGCCGGGACGGTAGACACTATGGCTACACCTTC. Translating gives CASSPRRDGRHYGYTF.

The chain combines TRBV10-3 with TRBJ2-1; TRBD1 matches at 12 bases. Germline CDR1 is ENHRY and CDR2 is SYGVKD. The CDR3 extends over 17 amino acids. J gave up 7 bases and V 2 bases, and 9 bases lay outside the gene matches. CDR3: CAISETIGDRGRNEQFF. Written as DNA, the CDR3 is TGTGCCATCAGTGAGACTATAGGGGACAGGGGGCGAAATGAGCAGTTCTTC.

A few counts support this clonotype. J is TRBJ1-1 and V is TRBV7-6; maybe TRBD1 (5 bases). Looked up from germline, CDR1 is SGHVS and CDR2 is FNYEAQ. The CDR3 covers 14 residues. V lost 2 bases, J lost 1 base, and 8 bases lay in between. CDR3 sequence (DNA): TGTGCCAGCAGCTTACGGGGCCCGAACACTGAAGCTTTCTTT. Amino acid sequence: CASSLRGPNTEAFF.

This clonotype appeared a few times. The rearrangement links TRBV6-1 to TRBJ2-7; the D gene could be TRBD1 or TRBD2 (6 bases each). V lost 1 base and J 0 bases, leaving 13 bases between the germline ends. CDR3 size: 16 residues. Germline assignment: CDR1 MNHNS and CDR2 SASEGT. The CDR3 spells CASSEDPSGASYEQYF. The CDR3 DNA reads as TGTGCCAGCAGTGAAGATCCCTCGGGGGCCTCCTACGAGCAGTACTTC.